These 14 T cell receptor beta chains share one sample of origin, sequenced in a study of blood T cell repertoires in COVID-19 (TCRdb year 2020). Libraries were built with the immunoSEQ multiplex PCR assay. Entries here come from immuneACCESS through TCRdb and include only in-frame sequences with V and J called. Some clones fail to appear in such tables; in the studies checked, an unresolved V gene covers under half of the shortfall, and the cause of the remainder is unknown. For this sample the table gives roughly 250,000 clones, of which roughly 89% were detected only once. Around 0.8% of the sample is in the top ten clones. Sequencing input: peripheral blood. These receptors were obtained from a man younger than 45 with acute or convalescent COVID-19.

The chain uses TRBV5-1 and TRBJ1-5; D gene unclear. The CDR3 is 15 residues long. Germline assignment: CDR1 SGHRS and CDR2 YFSETQ. V lost 1 base, J lost 0 bases, and 8 bases lay in between. CDR3 in amino acids: CASSLTGDSNQPQHF. The CDR3 DNA reads as TGCGCCAGCAGCTTGACGGGAGATAGCAATCAGCCCCAGCATTTT.

J is TRBJ2-3 and V is TRBV2, with D maybe TRBD2 (5 bases). Germline V gene lookup returns CDR1 SNHLY and CDR2 FYNNEI. The CDR3 consists of 13 residues. V lost 4 bases and J lost 4, with 9 bases in between. In DNA form, the CDR3 reads TGTGCCAGCAGTGCCGGACTGCCAGATACGCAGTATTTT. It yields the protein CASSAGLPDTQYF.

This clone came up once. In DNA, the CDR3 is TGTGCCAGCAGCTTAGAGACAGGGATCCTTGTCTATGAGCAGTTCTTC. As protein: CASSLETGILVYEQFF. The gene calls are TRBV7-2 and TRBJ2-1; 7 positions match TRBD1. CDR3 size: 16 residues. V lost 1 base, J lost 8 bases, and 11 bases stayed unmatched. Germline values: CDR1 SGHTA, CDR2 FQGNSA.

V is TRBV9 and J is TRBJ2-3, with 7 bases aligning to TRBD2. Losses at the gene ends were 0 bases for V and 13 bases for J; bases not matched to a gene: 11. The CDR3 length is 14 residues. CDR1 SGDLS and CDR2 YYNGEE come from the germline V gene. The CDR3 here is CASSVDWGGNIEYF. CDR3 nucleotide sequence: TGTGCCAGCAGCGTAGATTGGGGGGGAAATATCGAGTATTTT. Together with reference TRBV9 and TRBJ2-3, the CDR3 gives the full variable domain: DSGVTQTPKHLITATGQRVTLRCSPRSGDLSVYWYQQSLDQGLQFLIQYYNGEERAKGNILERFSAQQFPDLHSELNLSSLELGDSALYFCASSVDWGGNIEYFGPGTRLTVL.

CDR3 sequence: CAWSWRGQPQHF. CDR3 bases: TGTGCCTGGAGTTGGAGGGGTCAGCCCCAGCATTTT. This chain joins TRBV30 and TRBJ1-5, with TRBD1 as a possible D gene (5 bases). The CDR3 consists of 12 residues. The V gene lost 2 bases and the J gene lost 6 bases, with 8 bases spanning the gap. Per the germline V gene, CDR1 is GTSNPN and CDR2 is SVGIG (reference sequence). The entire variable domain, with the rest obtained from reference TRBV30 and TRBJ1-5, is as follows: SQTIHQWPATLVQPVGSPLSLECTVEGTSNPNLYWYRQAAGRGLQLLFYSVGIGQISSEVPQNLSASRPQDRQFILSSKKLLLSDSGFYLCAWSWRGQPQHFGDGTRLSIL.

In this sample, this clone turned up once. V gene TRBV27 combines with J gene TRBJ2-1; possibly TRBD1 for D (5 bases). This CDR3 region has 12 residues. CDR1 MNHEY and CDR2 SMNVEV come from the germline V gene (reference sequence). The V end was cut by 9 bases, the J end by 9 bases, with 15 bases between. The CDR3 bases are TGTGCCAGTTTACCAGGGTCAACTGAGCAGTTCTTC. The encoded protein is CASLPGSTEQFF.

The rearrangement joins TRBV18 to TRBJ1-2, with 11 positions matching TRBD1. The CDR3 loop spans 16 amino acids. V dropped 5 bases and J dropped 5; count of bases not matched to a gene: 10. Germline-derived CDR1 and CDR2 are KGHSH and LQKENI. As DNA, the CDR3 is TGTGCCAGCTCAATTTTCAACCGGGACAGGGGGTATGGCTACACCTTC. The encoded protein is CASSIFNRDRGYGYTF.

This chain connects TRBV4-1 to TRBJ2-1; no firm D call. This CDR3 spans 14 amino acids. V lost 0 bases and J 6 bases, leaving 9 bases between the germline ends. Germline V CDR1 and CDR2: MGHRA, YSYEKL. CDR3 DNA sequence: TGCGCCAGCAGCCAAGATCGGCCGGGCAATGAGCAGTTCTTC. It yields the protein CASSQDRPGNEQFF.

The table lists this clone with a count of one. This CDR3 is also generated by other DNA sequences in the sample. The chain links TRBV4-1 to TRBJ2-1, with 8 bases lining up with TRBD2. V was clipped by 1 base and J by 1 base; unmatched bases: 3. The CDR3 length is 16 residues. Germline CDR1 is MGHRA and CDR2 is YSYEKL. CDR3 coding DNA: TGCGCCAGCAGCCAAGTAAGCGGGGGTTCCTACAATGAGCAGTTCTTC. It codes for CASSQVSGGSYNEQFF.

CDR3 amino acids: CASSLRGGSTDTQYF. The CDR3 nucleotides read TGTGCCAGCAGTTTGAGGGGGGGATCCACAGATACGCAGTATTTT. This chain joins TRBV28 and TRBJ2-3; TRBD2 is a possible D gene (7 bases). This CDR3 contains 15 residues. From germline, CDR1 is MDHEN and CDR2 SYDVKM. The V and J ends lost 3 bases and 2 bases respectively, with 12 bases between them.

This chain uses TRBV19 with TRBJ1-6; 7 bases fit TRBD1. This CDR3 has 16 residues. J lost 7 bases, V lost 5 bases, and 11 bases had no gene match. Germline V lookup: CDR1 LNHDA, CDR2 SQIVND (reference sequence). This CDR3 reads CASSSPPGQINSPLHF. DNA of the CDR3: TGTGCCAGTAGTTCACCGCCGGGACAGATAAATTCACCCCTCCACTTT.

The gene calls are TRBV5-1 and TRBJ2-1, with D possibly being TRBD2 (6 bases). This CDR3 spans 14 amino acids. The germline V gene encodes CDR1 SGHRS and CDR2 YFSETQ. Trimming left V 0 bases short and J 6 bases short, with 10 bases between. CDR3 in DNA: TGCGCCAGCAGCTTGGGATCCGGGGGCAATGAGCAGTTCTTC. Translation: CASSLGSGGNEQFF.

The chain carries TRBV19 and TRBJ2-6, with D tentatively TRBD1 (6 bases). Germline V gene sequence: CDR1 LNHDA, CDR2 SQIVND (reference sequence). There are 15 residues in the CDR3. V was clipped by 3 bases and J by 2 bases, with 8 bases between them. CDR3 nucleotide sequence: TGTGCCAGTAGTATTTCAGGGGCTGGGGCCAACGTCCTGACTTTC. It is translated as CASSISGAGANVLTF.

The chain is built from TRBV5-5 and TRBJ1-5, with 8 nucleotides matching TRBD1. The CDR3 is 18 residues long. Germline lookup yields CDR1 SGHKS and CDR2 YYEKEE (reference sequence). V shed 4 bases and J 9 bases; nucleotides not matched to a gene: 21. The CDR3 DNA is TGTGCCAGCAGCAAAGAAACGACCGGGACAGGCCCATCTTGGCCCCAGCATTTT. This gives the protein CASSKETTGTGPSWPQHF.